A selection of T cell receptor beta chains follows, all from one sample in a study of blood T cell dynamics during melanoma immunotherapy. The protocol was immunoSEQ multiplex PCR, while the TCRdb copy is restricted to in-frame clones and leaves out a portion. The data contain some 12,000 clones, roughly 84% of them seen just once; the ten biggest clones take up roughly 15%. This specimen consisted of blood, obtained from a patient treated with checkpoint blockade. These receptors all stem from a human donor with melanoma. Both conserved end residues are part of each CDR3. D genes are given only for firm matches. Clone size is given for some rows only: seen once, a few or many times, or a class if the clone is expanded.

>.|.|TRBV7-2|TRBJ2-2
TGTGCCAGCACCTCGTCGAACACCGGGGAGCTGTTTTTT
CASTSSNTGELFF
>.|.|TRBV7-2|TRBJ1-1
TGTGCCAGCAGCTTGCCTCCCTCCATAAGGGCTTTCTTT
CASSLPPSIRAFF
>once|.|TRBV11-2|TRBJ1-3
TGTGCCAGCAGCGACGGTGGGGGAAACACCATATATTTT
CASSDGGGNTIYF
>.|TRBD1|TRBV19|TRBJ1-1
TGTGCCAGTAGGCCCACCGGGACAGGGGTGACTGAAGCTTTCTTT
CASRPTGTGVTEAFF
>.|.|TRBV7-2|TRBJ2-1
TGTGCCAGCAGCGCCTCTAGCAACTCCTACAATGAGCAGTTCTTC
CASSASSNSYNEQFF
>.|.|TRBV7-2|TRBJ2-2
TGTGCCAGCAGCTGGGATCGCAGGGCGACCGGGGAGCTGTTTTTT
CASSWDRRATGELFF
>.|.|TRBV11-3|TRBJ2-1
TGTGCCAGCAGCTTAGTCCCCAGCGTCGGTGAGCAGTTCTTC
CASSLVPSVGEQFF
>.|.|TRBV7-2|TRBJ2-7
TGTGCCAGCAGCTTAATGGTTTACTACGAGCAGTACTTC
CASSLMVYYEQYF
>once|.|TRBV7-2|TRBJ2-3
TGTGCCACCAGTGGTGGGGGAACAGATACGCAGTATTTT
CATSGGGTDTQYF
>.|.|TRBV4-1|TRBJ2-3
TGCGCCAGCAGCCAAGAGGGACCTGGAGATACGCAGTATTTT
CASSQEGPGDTQYF
>.|TRBD1|TRBV28|TRBJ1-3
TGTGCCAGCAGTCCCCACGGGGCCCAGGGGGTAAACACCATATATTTT
CASSPHGAQGVNTIYF
>.|.|TRBV28|TRBJ1-3
TGTGCCACCATGACAGCTGGAAACACCATATATTTT
CATMTAGNTIYF
>.|TRBD1|TRBV9|TRBJ1-1
TGTGCCAGCAGCGGTACAGGGGAGAACACTGAAGCTTTCTTT
CASSGTGENTEAFF
>.|.|TRBV4-1|TRBJ1-4
TGCGCCAGCAGCCAAGATTTAAGGGGACGGGAAAAACTGTTTTTT
CASSQDLRGREKLFF
>.|.|TRBV6-4|TRBJ2-2
TGTGCCAGCAGTGTCGGTGGGCAGAACACCGGGGAGCTGTTTTTT
CASSVGGQNTGELFF
>.|.|TRBV5-1|TRBJ2-7
TGCGCCAGCAGTTTTTCGGGGCAGGGGTACGAGCAGTACTTC
CASSFSGQGYEQYF
>.|.|TRBV5-5|TRBJ2-7
TGTGCCAGCAGCTTGTCGATGGGGGCCTCCGAGCAGTACTTC
CASSLSMGASEQYF
>.|.|TRBV4-1|TRBJ2-3
TGCGCCAGCAGCCAAGAAGGAGGGGGGGCGACAGATACGCAGTATTTT
CASSQEGGGATDTQYF
>.|TRBD1|TRBV5-4|TRBJ2-7
TGTGCCAGCTTCTCCGGGACAGGGAGCTACGAGCAGTACTTC
CASFSGTGSYEQYF
>.|.|TRBV18|TRBJ1-1
TGTGCCAGCTCACCACAGGGGAACACTGAAGCTTTCTTT
CASSPQGNTEAFF
>few|TRBD2|TRBV7-2|TRBJ2-7
TGTGCCAGCAGCCCCAGACTAGCGGGGGGGCACGAGCAGTACTTC
CASSPRLAGGHEQYF
>.|.|TRBV7-3|TRBJ2-3
TGTGCCAGCAGCCCCTACACAGATACGCAGTATTTT
CASSPYTDTQYF
>.|.|TRBV11-3|TRBJ1-1
TGTGCCAGCAGCTTAGAGGCGGGTAACACTGAAGCTTTCTTT
CASSLEAGNTEAFF
>.|TRBD1|TRBV5-1|TRBJ2-7
TGCGCCAGCAGCTGGGGGGACAGGGATACCTACGAGCAGTACTTC
CASSWGDRDTYEQYF
>.|.|TRBV7-9|TRBJ2-5
TGTGCCAGCAGCTTAGTCAACTCAGAGACCCAGTACTTC
CASSLVNSETQYF
>.|.|TRBV19|TRBJ1-6
TGTGCCAGTAGTCTTAAAAAGGGGATATCCTATAATTCACCCCTCCACTTT
CASSLKKGISYNSPLHF
>.|TRBD1|TRBV7-9|TRBJ2-7
TGTGCCAGCAGCTTAGCGTGGACAGGGCACGAGCAGTACTTC
CASSLAWTGHEQYF
>.|.|TRBV18|TRBJ1-1
TGTGCCAGCTCACCAAGCCCCTACACTGAAGCTTTCTTT
CASSPSPYTEAFF
>.|.|TRBV14|TRBJ2-3
TGTGCCAGCAGCCAAAAGGGGATGAGGACATTGAAATTCAGCACAGATACGCAGTATTTT
CASSQKGMRTLKFSTDTQYF
>.|TRBD1|TRBV4-3|TRBJ1-1
TGCGCCAGCAGCCATGCCTCCGGGACAGGGGGCTCTGAAGCTTTCTTT
CASSHASGTGGSEAFF
>.|TRBD2|TRBV7-2|TRBJ2-2
TGTGCCAGCAGCTTAGCAGTTTTAGCGGGGGGCGGGGAGCTGTTTTTT
CASSLAVLAGGGELFF
>.|.|TRBV13|TRBJ1-1
TGTGCCAGCAGCCCCCCTCGAAGGGGCACTGAAGCTTTCTTT
CASSPPRRGTEAFF
>.|.|TRBV7-2|TRBJ1-3
TGTGCCAGCAGCTTGGATGGAAACACCATATATTTT
CASSLDGNTIYF
>.|.|TRBV9|TRBJ2-3
TGTGCCAGCAGCGTGGGGTCAGGGAGCACAGATACGCAGTATTTT
CASSVGSGSTDTQYF
>.|.|TRBV4-3|TRBJ1-2
TGCGCCAGCAGCCAAGAAACAGCTCCAAACTATGGCTACACCTTC
CASSQETAPNYGYTF
>.|.|TRBV10-3|TRBJ2-7
TGTGCCATCACGCCTGATGGCAGGGAACACGAGCAGTACTTC
CAITPDGREHEQYF
>.|.|TRBV27|TRBJ2-7
TGTGCCAGCAGTTTATCCGGGGCTTTCTACGAGCAGTACTTC
CASSLSGAFYEQYF
>.|TRBD1|TRBV18|TRBJ2-6
TGTGCCAGCTCACCACTTATAACAGGGGGGAGCTCTGGGGCCAACGTCCTGACTTTC
CASSPLITGGSSGANVLTF
>.|TRBD1|TRBV11-2|TRBJ1-5
TGTGCCAGCAGCTTAGCGGCAGGGGGGGTTGGACAGCCCCAGCATTTT
CASSLAAGGVGQPQHF
>.|TRBD1|TRBV9|TRBJ2-1
TGTGCCAGCAGCGAGGGGACAGGATTTGTATTCTACAATGAGCAGTTCTTC
CASSEGTGFVFYNEQFF
>.|.|TRBV7-9|TRBJ1-1
TGTGCCAGCAGCTTAGAGGGGATCACTGAAGCTTTCTTT
CASSLEGITEAFF
>.|TRBD2|TRBV7-6|TRBJ2-1
TGTGCCAGCAGCGGCGGGACTAGCGGGGGGGCCCGCAATGAGCAGTTCTTC
CASSGGTSGGARNEQFF
>.|.|TRBV6-5|TRBJ2-1
TGTGCCACCTTAAGTACCTACAATGAGCAGTTCTTC
CATLSTYNEQFF
>.|.|TRBV11-3|TRBJ2-7
TGTGCCAGCAGCTTGGGAACAGGGAAAATCTACGAGCAGTACTTC
CASSLGTGKIYEQYF
>.|TRBD2|TRBV11-3|TRBJ2-7
TGTGCCAGCACGGGACTAGCGTCATCCTACGAGCAGTACTTC
CASTGLASSYEQYF
>.|.|TRBV7-3|TRBJ2-2
TGTGCCAGCAGCGTAACAGGGTCGGGGACCGGGGAGCTGTTTTTT
CASSVTGSGTGELFF